The rows below give T cell receptor beta chains drawn from one sample of a study of CD8+CD57+ T cells in acquired aplastic anemia. One entry per CDR3 protein results from TCRdb running MiXCR on the reads. The repertoire holds more than 200,000 distinct CDR3 sequences, with 40% to 60% as singletons. Material: sorted CD4+, CD8+, or CD8+CD57+ T cells (not recorded which) from PBMCs. The receptors were sampled from a human donor with aplastic anemia. Each CDR3 is given with its conserved first and last residue. The D gene is left open where the match is weak. Not every row has a clone size; where given, it reads once, few, many or a size class.

j_gene: TRBJ2-5
d_gene: TRBD1
v_gene: TRBV19
abundance: NA
CDR3nt: TGTGCCAGCAGCCCAACCCCGGGACAGGGGTTGGAGACCCAGTACTTC
CDR3aa: CASSPTPGQGLETQYF

j_gene: TRBJ1-6
d_gene: NA
v_gene: TRBV19
abundance: NA
CDR3nt: TGTGCCAGTAGTATAGGGGACGTAAATTCACCCCTCCACTTT
CDR3aa: CASSIGDVNSPLHF

j_gene: TRBJ2-3
d_gene: NA
v_gene: TRBV20-1
abundance: many
CDR3nt: TGCAGTGCTAGAGCCACTAGCTCCCCGTTCGATACGCAGTATTTT
CDR3aa: CSARATSSPFDTQYF

j_gene: TRBJ1-1
d_gene: TRBD1
v_gene: TRBV6-1
abundance: NA
CDR3nt: TGTGCCAGCAGTTCTTCCGGGACAGGGGAGACTGAAGCTTTCTTT
CDR3aa: CASSSSGTGETEAFF

j_gene: TRBJ1-1
d_gene: NA
v_gene: TRBV6-6
abundance: few
CDR3nt: TGTGCCAGCAGTACCCGGGCTCGGGGGATGAACACTGAAGCTTTCTTT
CDR3aa: CASSTRARGMNTEAFF

j_gene: TRBJ2-7
d_gene: TRBD1
v_gene: TRBV9
abundance: NA
CDR3nt: TGTGCCAGCAGCTCTGAGACCGGGACAGAAACGGGTGAGCAGTACTTC
CDR3aa: CASSSETGTETGEQYF

j_gene: TRBJ2-2
d_gene: NA
v_gene: TRBV5-1
abundance: few
CDR3nt: TGCGCCAGCAGCTTGGTACAGGGTTCGGCCGGGGAGCTGTTTTTT
CDR3aa: CASSLVQGSAGELFF

j_gene: TRBJ2-1
d_gene: TRBD2
v_gene: TRBV5-1
abundance: many
CDR3nt: TGCGCCAGCAGCGTCATTAGCGGGGAGAATGAGCAGTTCTTC
CDR3aa: CASSVISGENEQFF

j_gene: TRBJ1-3
d_gene: NA
v_gene: TRBV5-8
abundance: many
CDR3nt: TGTGCCAGCAGCTTGGAAGGAAACACCATATATTTT
CDR3aa: CASSLEGNTIYF

j_gene: TRBJ2-7
d_gene: TRBD2
v_gene: TRBV4-1
abundance: few
CDR3nt: TGCGCCAGCGGCCAAGAAGGAACGGGGGGGTCGCACGAGCAGTACTTC
CDR3aa: CASGQEGTGGSHEQYF

j_gene: TRBJ2-3
d_gene: NA
v_gene: TRBV20-1
abundance: NA
CDR3nt: TGCAGTGCTAGAGACCCCGGTATCCGCACAGATACGCAGTATTTT
CDR3aa: CSARDPGIRTDTQYF

j_gene: TRBJ1-2
d_gene: TRBD1
v_gene: TRBV5-1
abundance: NA
CDR3nt: TGCGCCAGCAGCTTGGCCCGCCCGGGACAGGGGTTTGGGGGCTACACCTTC
CDR3aa: CASSLARPGQGFGGYTF

j_gene: TRBJ2-5
d_gene: NA
v_gene: TRBV6-1
abundance: many
CDR3nt: TGTGCCAGCAGTGAAGGTCCCTCCCGGGCCGCCCAGTACTTC
CDR3aa: CASSEGPSRAAQYF

j_gene: TRBJ2-1
d_gene: NA
v_gene: TRBV9
abundance: NA
CDR3nt: TGTGCCAGCAGCGCGACAGAGAATGAGCAGTTCTTC
CDR3aa: CASSATENEQFF

j_gene: TRBJ2-1
d_gene: NA
v_gene: TRBV7-9
abundance: once
CDR3nt: TGTGCCAGCAGCCTACCCGGGACGGAGGTGTACAATGAGCAGTTCTTC
CDR3aa: CASSLPGTEVYNEQFF

j_gene: TRBJ2-7
d_gene: NA
v_gene: TRBV6-1
abundance: many
CDR3nt: TGTGCCAGCAGTCGGGACGACTCCTACGAGCAGTACTTC
CDR3aa: CASSRDDSYEQYF

j_gene: TRBJ2-2
d_gene: NA
v_gene: TRBV10-1
abundance: many
CDR3nt: TGCGCCAGCAGTCACGTACAGGGAGAGACCGGGGAGCTGTTTTTT
CDR3aa: CASSHVQGETGELFF

j_gene: TRBJ1-2
d_gene: TRBD1
v_gene: TRBV7-2
abundance: NA
CDR3nt: TGTGCCAGTAGTTCGCCCGGGACAGGCTATGGCTACACCTTC
CDR3aa: CASSSPGTGYGYTF

j_gene: TRBJ1-5
d_gene: NA
v_gene: TRBV7-2
abundance: NA
CDR3nt: TGTGCCAGCAGCCGAGGGAGGGCAAGGAGCAATCAGCCCCAGCATTTT
CDR3aa: CASSRGRARSNQPQHF

j_gene: TRBJ1-1
d_gene: TRBD1
v_gene: TRBV7-9
abundance: NA
CDR3nt: TGTGCCAGCAGCCTGTCCCAGGGGGCATCGGCTTTCTTT
CDR3aa: CASSLSQGASAFF

j_gene: TRBJ2-4
d_gene: NA
v_gene: TRBV7-9
abundance: many
CDR3nt: TGTGCCAGCAGCCCCCAGAACATTCAGTACTTC
CDR3aa: CASSPQNIQYF

j_gene: TRBJ2-7
d_gene: NA
v_gene: TRBV29-1
abundance: once
CDR3nt: TGCAGCGGCGAGGACAGCGGGGCCTACGAGCAGTACTTC
CDR3aa: CSGEDSGAYEQYF

j_gene: TRBJ1-5
d_gene: TRBD1
v_gene: TRBV19
abundance: many
CDR3nt: TGTGCCAGTAGTCCGGACAGGGGGCGTCGGGTCGATCAGCCCCAGCATTTT
CDR3aa: CASSPDRGRRVDQPQHF

j_gene: TRBJ1-1
d_gene: TRBD1
v_gene: TRBV9
abundance: many
CDR3nt: TGTGCCAGCAGCCCCCGACAGGGGAACACTGAAGCTTTCTTT
CDR3aa: CASSPRQGNTEAFF

j_gene: TRBJ2-7
d_gene: NA
v_gene: TRBV20-1
abundance: NA
CDR3nt: TGCAGTATCGGGGCGGGGGAGCAGTACTTC
CDR3aa: CSIGAGEQYF

j_gene: TRBJ2-7
d_gene: NA
v_gene: TRBV20-1
abundance: many
CDR3nt: TGCAGTGCTAGAGATGGGGCCTCTGAGGCTGCGGAGCAGTACTTC
CDR3aa: CSARDGASEAAEQYF

j_gene: TRBJ2-2
d_gene: TRBD2
v_gene: TRBV19
abundance: many
CDR3nt: TGTGCCAGTAGTCCATCCTCTAGCGGAGGGAGCGGGGAGCTGTTTTTT
CDR3aa: CASSPSSSGGSGELFF

j_gene: TRBJ1-1
d_gene: NA
v_gene: TRBV29-1
abundance: few
CDR3nt: TGCAGCGTTGATAGTAGGACTGAAGCTTTCTTT
CDR3aa: CSVDSRTEAFF

j_gene: TRBJ2-1
d_gene: NA
v_gene: TRBV14
abundance: NA
CDR3nt: TGTGCCAGCAGCCTCTTACGGGGATGGGGCTCCTACAATGAGCAGTTCTTC
CDR3aa: CASSLLRGWGSYNEQFF

j_gene: TRBJ2-2
d_gene: NA
v_gene: TRBV9
abundance: few
CDR3nt: TGTGCCAGCAGCCTAACCCTAGTCGGGGAGCTGTTTTTT
CDR3aa: CASSLTLVGELFF

j_gene: TRBJ1-2
d_gene: NA
v_gene: TRBV6-1
abundance: many
CDR3nt: TGTGCCAGCAGTGAGAACGGGGATCACGGCTACACCTTC
CDR3aa: CASSENGDHGYTF

j_gene: TRBJ1-1
d_gene: NA
v_gene: TRBV2
abundance: NA
CDR3nt: TGTGCCAGCAGTGAAGGGGAGCTTAACCTTGAAGCTTTCTTT
CDR3aa: CASSEGELNLEAFF

j_gene: TRBJ2-5
d_gene: NA
v_gene: TRBV10-3
abundance: many
CDR3nt: TGTGCCTCCCAAGTCGGGCAGGGAGACATGGAGACCCAGTACTTC
CDR3aa: CASQVGQGDMETQYF

j_gene: TRBJ2-3
d_gene: NA
v_gene: TRBV7-9
abundance: NA
CDR3nt: TGTGCCAGCAGCCGAACGGCTGATTGGACAGATACGCAGTATTTT
CDR3aa: CASSRTADWTDTQYF